The 8 T cell receptor beta chains in this list originate from one sample, sequenced in a study of control samples from healthy donors and cancer patients. Generated by immunoSEQ multiplex PCR, the TCRdb table keeps only in-frame clones and is missing some. The data contain about 94,000 clones, about nine tenths of them seen just once; the ten biggest clones take up around 3.8%. The specimen sequenced was blood. These receptor sequences come from a woman under 30 in good health.

This chain joins TRBV24-1 and TRBJ2-2, with TRBD1 matching 8 bases. The germline V gene has CDR1 KGHDR and CDR2 SFDVKD. V shed 3 bases and J 3 bases; nucleotides not matched to a gene: 2. This CDR3 spans 15 amino acids. CDR3 loop: CATSDGTGDTGELFF. The CDR3 nucleotides are TGTGCCACCAGTGATGGGACAGGCGACACCGGGGAGCTGTTTTTT.

This clone was counted once. J is TRBJ1-4 and V is TRBV2, with TRBD1 matching over 8 bases. This CDR3 comprises 14 residues. With V trimmed by 4 bases and J by 8 bases, 6 bases remained unmatched. Looked up from germline, CDR1 is SNHLY and CDR2 is FYNNEI. CDR3 sequence reads: CASSGDRGHEKLFF. DNA of the CDR3: TGTGCCAGCAGTGGTGACAGGGGCCACGAAAAACTGTTTTTT.

This chain links TRBV11-3 with TRBJ1-6, with D uncertain. The CDR3 loop spans 14 amino acids. Per the germline V gene, CDR1 is SGHNT and CDR2 is YENEEA. The V end lost 4 bases, the J end lost 9 bases, and 13 bases lay between the germline ends. This chain's CDR3 is CASSYRERGSPLHF. The DNA for the CDR3 is TGTGCCAGCAGCTACCGGGAGCGGGGTTCACCCCTCCACTTT. Looking up the rest from reference TRBV11-3 and TRBJ1-6 gives the full variable domain: EAGVVQSPRYKIIEKKQPVAFWCNPISGHNTLYWYLQNLGQGPELLIRYENEEAVDDSQLPKDRFSAERLKGVDSTLKIQPAELGDSAVYLCASSYRERGSPLHFGNGTRLTVT.

The rearrangement uses TRBV18 and TRBJ2-7; 8 nucleotides align to TRBD1. Germline trimming cut 6 bases from V and 4 bases from J; bases unmatched to any gene: 8. CDR3 size: 14 residues. Germline V lookup: CDR1 KGHSH, CDR2 LQKENI. CDR3 sequence (DNA): TGTGCCAGCTCGCAGACAGGGGCAGAGTACGAGCAGTACTTC. Amino acids: CASSQTGAEYEQYF.

The CDR3 DNA is TGTGCCATCAGTGAGTCTGTCCTTGCTAACACTGAAGCTTTCTTT. Translated, it gives CAISESVLANTEAFF. The chain uses TRBV10-3 and TRBJ1-1; D remains unclear. V was clipped by 0 bases and J by 2 bases, with 10 bases between them. Germline CDR1 is ENHRY and CDR2 is SYGVKD. CDR3 length equals 15 residues.

This clone was seen just once. This rearrangement joins TRBV2 to TRBJ2-7; 9 bases are shared with TRBD2. Germline lookup yields CDR1 SNHLY and CDR2 FYNNEI. Trimming cost V 3 bases and J 4 bases; bases outside gene matches: 4. CDR3 size: 14 residues. This chain's CDR3 is CASSDTSGFYEQYF. CDR3 in DNA: TGTGCCAGCAGTGATACTAGCGGGTTTTACGAGCAGTACTTC.

The chain uses TRBV5-4 and TRBJ2-5; 8 bases agree with TRBD2. CDR3 length equals 16 residues. V dropped 1 base and J dropped 4; count of bases not matched to a gene: 9. In germline, CDR1 is SGHNT, CDR2 YYREEE (reference sequence). CDR3 nucleotides: TGTGCCAGCAGCTTGCTGACGGGGGGGCCTTCAGAGACCCAGTACTTC. Translated: CASSLLTGGPSETQYF.

The chain employs TRBV20-1 and TRBJ2-5; the D is unclear. The V gene lost 4 bases and the J gene lost 3 bases, with 3 bases spanning the gap. Germline values: CDR1 DFQATT, CDR2 SNEGSKA (reference sequence). The CDR3 is 10 residues long. The CDR3 DNA follows: TGCAGTGCTATAGAAGAGACCCAGTACTTC. The encoded protein is CSAIEETQYF.